These 7 T cell receptor beta chains were all obtained from the same sample, sequenced in a study of cytomegalovirus exposure and HLA in healthy donors (dated by TCRdb to about 2017). The library was obtained by the immunoSEQ multiplex PCR assay. For the multiplex PCR, a mixture combining 60 forward primers for TCR Vbeta segments and 13 reverse primers for TCR Jbeta segments was used. TCRdb re-hosts the immuneACCESS table, in-frame sequences only. Its copies lack some clones; in the studies checked, an unresolved V gene accounts for under half of them, and the cause for the rest is not known. The sample includes 85,000 to 130,000 clones, with approximately 80% observed a single time. The top ten clonotypes cover about 1.5% of the sample. The sample comprised PBMCs. The receptor set was obtained from a man aged 50 to 60 in good health and CMV-seronegative.

V and J are TRBV6-5 and TRBJ2-7; possibly TRBD1 for D (6 bases). V lost 5 bases and J lost 5, with 7 bases in between. The CDR3 loop spans 11 amino acids. Germline assignment: CDR1 MNHEY and CDR2 SVGAGI. The CDR3: CASSRGNEQYV. DNA of the CDR3: TGTGCCAGCAGTAGGGGGAACGAGCAGTACGTC.

V usage is TRBV7-2 and J usage is TRBJ1-6; 10 bases match TRBD1. Germline V CDR1 and CDR2: SGHTA, FQGNSA. This CDR3 comprises 19 residues. The trim removed 5 bases at V and 6 bases at J, leaving 16 bases unmatched. The CDR3 region has the DNA TGTGCCAGCAGCCTACCGGGACAGGGGCTCCGGGGGGGTAATTCACCCCTCCACTTT. Translating gives CASSLPGQGLRGGNSPLHF.

The chain joins TRBV6-1 to TRBJ1-3; no reliable D call. Trimming stripped 5 bases from V and 2 bases from J, with 7 bases between. In germline, CDR1 is MNHNS, CDR2 SASEGT. This CDR3 has 13 amino acids. The DNA for the CDR3 is TGTGCCAGCAGTAATATCCCTGGAAACACCATATATTTT. This encodes CASSNIPGNTIYF.

The J gene is TRBJ2-6, the V gene TRBV19; D is uncertain. Germline CDR1 and CDR2: LNHDA and SQIVND (reference sequence). The CDR3 has 15 residues. The germline V and J ends were trimmed by 7 bases and 0 bases, with 10 bases remaining between them. The DNA for the CDR3 is TGTGCCAGTACCAGAAGAGGCTCTGGGGCCAACGTCCTGACTTTC. Translating it yields CASTRRGSGANVLTF.

The chain joins TRBV9 to TRBJ1-6, with D hard to call. This CDR3 contains 14 residues. Germline V CDR1 and CDR2: SGDLS, YYNGEE. V shed 4 bases and J shed 0 bases, with 5 bases lying between them. CDR3 region: CASSLSSYNSPLHF. In DNA form, the CDR3 reads TGTGCCAGCAGCCTGAGCTCCTATAATTCACCCCTCCACTTT.

CDR3 in amino acids: CASSYSGAGDYEQYV. CDR3 in DNA: TGTGCCAGCAGTTACTCGGGAGCAGGGGACTACGAGCAGTACGTC. The chain is built from TRBV6-6 and TRBJ2-7; possible D gene TRBD1, 6 bases. CDR3 length: 15 residues. Germline V gene sequence: CDR1 MNHNY, CDR2 SVGAGI (reference sequence). Trimming cost V 0 bases and J 3 bases, with 12 bases left between them.

CDR3 DNA: TGTGCCAGCAGCACCCATCCCGGGACTAGCCCCTCCGGGGAGCTGTTTTTT. Residues: CASSTHPGTSPSGELFF. The V gene is TRBV14, the J gene TRBJ2-2; 9 bases are a match to TRBD2. The V gene's germline CDR1 is SGHDN and CDR2 FVKESK. The junction had 13 bases not matched to a gene; V was cut back by 5 bases and J by 6 bases. The CDR3 has 17 amino acids.